A selection of T cell receptor beta chains follows, all from one sample in a study of cytomegalovirus exposure and HLA in healthy donors. Assay used: immunoSEQ multiplex PCR; TCRdb lists only in-frame clones, some missing. Here the sample spans around 100,000 clones, about three quarters being singletons. Source material: PBMCs. These receptors were collected from a female donor in good health and CMV-seropositive. CDR3s include the opening cysteine and the closing phenylalanine or tryptophan. D genes are given only for firm matches. Not every row has a clone size; where given, it reads once, few, many or a size class.

-	TRBV29-1	TRBJ2-5	-	TGCAGCGTTGCATACAGGGGAGGTGGAGAGACCCAGTACTTC	CSVAYRGGGETQYF
-	TRBV6-1	TRBJ1-1	-	TGTGCCAGCAATCTCCGGACTCTCCCTACCGCGTTT	CASNLRTLPTAF
-	TRBV5-1	TRBJ1-1	-	TGCGCCAGCAGTCCGGGGGGGGAGAACACTGAAGCTTTCTTT	CASSPGGENTEAFF
-	TRBV6-1	TRBJ1-2	-	TGTGCCAGCAGTGAAAGGATCGGACAGAGCAACTATGGCTACACCTTC	CASSERIGQSNYGYTF
few	TRBV6-5	TRBJ2-3	-	TGTGCCAGCAGTGAAGCGTATAGGCAGTATTTT	CASSEAYRQYF
-	TRBV27	TRBJ1-2	TRBD1	TGTGCCAGCAGCGCGACGACAGGGATCTATGGCTACACCTTC	CASSATTGIYGYTF
once	TRBV29-1	TRBJ1-4	-	TGCAGCGTCGAAGTAATGGGGGGGGAAAAACTGTTTTTT	CSVEVMGGEKLFF
-	TRBV4-1	TRBJ2-2	-	TGCGCCAGCAGCCAGCTAGCGACGCGCGATAAAACCGGGGAGCTGTTTTTT	CASSQLATRDKTGELFF
-	TRBV27	TRBJ1-2	-	TGTGCCAGCAGTTTAGCGGGGGCAATGAGCTATGGCTACACCTTC	CASSLAGAMSYGYTF
-	TRBV7-2	TRBJ1-4	-	TGTGCCAGCAGCTCAATGGGGCAGGGTAATGAAAAACTGTTTTTT	CASSSMGQGNEKLFF
few	TRBV30	TRBJ2-1	TRBD2	TGTGCCTGGAGTAAAGCTCTAGCGGGAGTTACCTACAATGAGCAGTTCTTC	CAWSKALAGVTYNEQFF
-	TRBV9	TRBJ2-2	TRBD1	TGTGCCAGCAGCACCCAGGGACAGATGAACACCGGGGAGCTGTTTTTT	CASSTQGQMNTGELFF
-	TRBV11-3	TRBJ2-1	TRBD2	TGTGCCAGCAGCTCGGGGGGTTCCTACAATGAGCAGTTCTTC	CASSSGGSYNEQFF
-	TRBV6-1	TRBJ2-7	-	TGTGCCAGCAGTTGGACAGATTCCTACGAGCAGTACTTC	CASSWTDSYEQYF
once	TRBV6-5	TRBJ1-5	TRBD1	TGTGCCAGCAGCAGGGGGCTTTGGCAGCCCCAGCATTTT	CASSRGLWQPQHF
-	TRBV9	TRBJ2-6	TRBD1	TGTGCCAGCAGCGTCTCCGAGACAGGGAGCTCTGGGGCCAACGTCCTGACTTTC	CASSVSETGSSGANVLTF
-	TRBV14	TRBJ1-1	-	TGTGCCAGCAGCCCCCAGCGGAACACTGAAGCTTTCTTT	CASSPQRNTEAFF
-	TRBV15	TRBJ1-6	-	TGTGCCACCAGCAGAGATAGGAGGAATTCACCCCTCCACTTT	CATSRDRRNSPLHF
-	TRBV29-1	TRBJ2-7	TRBD2	TGCAGCGTTGAAGGGTGGGAGGGGAATGAGCAGTACTTC	CSVEGWEGNEQYF
few	TRBV5-1	TRBJ1-1	TRBD1	TGCGCCAGCAGCCCGGACAGGGGGCAGAACACTGAAGCTTTCTTT	CASSPDRGQNTEAFF
few	TRBV5-5	TRBJ2-7	-	TGTGCCAGCAGCTTCCGGGTCAGCTCCTACGAGCAGTACTTC	CASSFRVSSYEQYF
-	TRBV19	TRBJ1-1	-	TGTGCCAGTGCCCTCGGACAGCTGAACACTGAAGCTTTCTTT	CASALGQLNTEAFF
few	TRBV18	TRBJ2-3	-	TGTGCCAGCTCACCCGGACTTCTTGACATGGGGGATACGCAGTATTTT	CASSPGLLDMGDTQYF
-	TRBV6-5	TRBJ1-1	-	TGTGCCAGCAGGGACAGAATGAACACTGAAGCTTTCTTT	CASRDRMNTEAFF
-	TRBV7-9	TRBJ2-5	TRBD2	TGTGCCAGCAGCTCCCCGGGGGGGAAAGAGACCCAGTACTTC	CASSSPGGKETQYF
-	TRBV13	TRBJ1-2	TRBD1	TGTGCCAGCAGCAAACAGGGGGCGCGGGGCTACACCTTC	CASSKQGARGYTF
few	TRBV10-1	TRBJ2-3	TRBD2	TGCGCCAGCAGGAAAAATCGGGGGGGGAGCACAGATACGCAGTATTTT	CASRKNRGGSTDTQYF
-	TRBV27	TRBJ1-4	-	TGTGCCAGCAGTTTCAGCGGTCCAGGTGAAAAACTGTTTTTT	CASSFSGPGEKLFF
-	TRBV4-2	TRBJ2-7	-	TGTGCCAGCAGCCAAGCGGAGGGGCTGCCAGTTGCCTACGAGCAGTACTTC	CASSQAEGLPVAYEQYF
-	TRBV5-4	TRBJ1-1	TRBD1	TGTGCCAGCAGCTTACCGACAGGGGGATACACTGAAGCTTTCTTT	CASSLPTGGYTEAFF
-	TRBV5-1	TRBJ2-7	-	TGCGCCAGCTCCGACAGGCCCTCATACGAGCAGTACTTC	CASSDRPSYEQYF
-	TRBV7-8	TRBJ2-7	-	TGTGCCAGCAGCCCAGGGGGGGCGGGGGGCTCCTACGAGCAGTACTTC	CASSPGGAGGSYEQYF
-	TRBV4-2	TRBJ2-1	-	TGTGCCAGCAGCCTAACCCGGGAGCCGATCTACAATGAGCAGTTCTTC	CASSLTREPIYNEQFF
-	TRBV2	TRBJ1-5	-	TGTGCCAGCAGGGTACAGGCCTTTAGCAATCAGCCCCAGCATTTT	CASRVQAFSNQPQHF
-	TRBV6-4	TRBJ1-2	TRBD1	TGTGCCAGCAGCAAGACAGGATTCGGGACAGGCCAGCCTTGGCATGGCTACACCTTC	CASSKTGFGTGQPWHGYTF
-	TRBV9	TRBJ1-2	TRBD1	TGTGCCAGCAGGAATGACAGGGGATCCGTCTATGGCTACACTTTC	CASRNDRGSVYGYTF
-	TRBV10-2	TRBJ2-7	TRBD2	TGCGCCAGCAGGACTAGCGGGTCATACGAGCAGTACTTC	CASRTSGSYEQYF
-	TRBV5-1	TRBJ1-1	TRBD1	TGCGCCAGCAGCTCTACCACAGGGGGCACTGAAGCTTTCTTT	CASSSTTGGTEAFF
-	TRBV5-1	TRBJ2-2	-	TGCGCCAGCAGCCCAGATGGACAGCGGAACACCGGGGAGCTGTTTTTT	CASSPDGQRNTGELFF
-	TRBV6-6	TRBJ2-7	TRBD2	TGTGCCAGCAGTTACTCACTCGGGGGGGAATCCTACGAGCAGTACTTC	CASSYSLGGESYEQYF
-	TRBV5-1	TRBJ1-2	TRBD1	TGCGCCAGCAGCACCGGGACAGGGTTGAGCGGCTACACCTTC	CASSTGTGLSGYTF
few	TRBV15	TRBJ1-5	-	TGTGCCACCAGCAGAGATGGGGCGGGGACGCGGCCCCAGCATTTT	CATSRDGAGTRPQHF
-	TRBV5-1	TRBJ2-5	TRBD1	TGCGCCAGCAATCCGGGGGACAGGGAAGAGACCCAGTACTTC	CASNPGDREETQYF
-	TRBV5-1	TRBJ2-2	-	TGCGCCAGCAGGTTCGGAGAGGAAAACACCGGGGAGCTGTTTTTT	CASRFGEENTGELFF
-	TRBV29-1	TRBJ2-5	-	TGCAGCCTCAATACCCGACATCCTCACAGAGAGACCCAGTACTTC	CSLNTRHPHRETQYF
once	TRBV7-2	TRBJ2-5	TRBD2	TGTGCCAGCACGCGCGGGAGGCGGGAGACCCAGTACTTC	CASTRGRRETQYF
-	TRBV2	TRBJ1-5	TRBD1	TGTGCCAGCAGTCCTTCTACAGGGGGCGTAGCTCAGCCCCAGCATTTT	CASSPSTGGVAQPQHF
-	TRBV6-5	TRBJ1-1	TRBD1	TGTGCAAGCCAGGGGACAGGAGGAGCTGAAGCTTTCTTT	CASQGTGGAEAFF
few	TRBV25-1	TRBJ2-2	-	TGTGCCAGCAGTGCGACAGGACGCACCGGGGAGCTGTTTTTT	CASSATGRTGELFF
-	TRBV6-5	TRBJ2-2	-	TGTGCCAGCAGTTACTTCAGGGCAAACGGGGAGCTGTTTTTT	CASSYFRANGELFF
-	TRBV5-5	TRBJ1-1	-	TGTGCCAGCAGCTCGGATTCCTGGACTCTGAACACTGAAGCTTTCTTT	CASSSDSWTLNTEAFF
-	TRBV7-2	TRBJ1-5	TRBD1	TGTGCCAGCAGCGGCGGGACAGGGGTGAGTCAGCCCCAGCATTTT	CASSGGTGVSQPQHF
-	TRBV2	TRBJ2-2	-	TGTGCCAGCATGGGGGGGCCCAGCACCGGGGAGCTGTTTTTT	CASMGGPSTGELFF
-	TRBV27	TRBJ1-1	-	TGTGCCAGCAGTTTTTACCGTAGGGGGATGAACACTGAAGCTTTCTTT	CASSFYRRGMNTEAFF
-	TRBV5-1	TRBJ2-4	TRBD2	TGCGCCAGCAGCCCTAGCGGGATATCCAAAAACATTCAGTACTTC	CASSPSGISKNIQYF
-	TRBV5-1	TRBJ1-6	TRBD1	TGCGCCAGCAGCGTTGAACAGGGGGAGGTTAATTCACCCCTCCACTTT	CASSVEQGEVNSPLHF
-	TRBV4-1	TRBJ2-1	TRBD2	TGCGCCAGCAGCCAAAGTCAGGCGGGGGTATACAATGAGCAGTTCTTC	CASSQSQAGVYNEQFF